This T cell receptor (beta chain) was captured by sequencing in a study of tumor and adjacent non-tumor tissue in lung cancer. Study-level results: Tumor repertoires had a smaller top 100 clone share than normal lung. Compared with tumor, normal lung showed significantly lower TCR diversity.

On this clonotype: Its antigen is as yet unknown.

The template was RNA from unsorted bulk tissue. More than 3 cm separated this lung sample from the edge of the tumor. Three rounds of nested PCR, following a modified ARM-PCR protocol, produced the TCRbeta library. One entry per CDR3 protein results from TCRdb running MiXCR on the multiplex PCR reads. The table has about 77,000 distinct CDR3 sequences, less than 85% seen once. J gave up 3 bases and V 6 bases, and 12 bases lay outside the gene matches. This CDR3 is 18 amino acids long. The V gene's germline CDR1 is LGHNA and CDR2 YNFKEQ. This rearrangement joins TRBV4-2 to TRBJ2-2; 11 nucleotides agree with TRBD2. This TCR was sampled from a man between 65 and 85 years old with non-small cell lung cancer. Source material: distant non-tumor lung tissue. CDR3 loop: CASSQWSSGRADTGELFF. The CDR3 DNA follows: TGTGCCAGCAGTCAATGGAGTAGCGGGAGGGCGGACACCGGGGAGCTGTTTTTT.